Following are 11 T cell receptor beta chains from one sample sequenced in a study of blood T cell repertoires in COVID-19. TCRdb's copy holds only in-frame clones and misses some; the assay was immunoSEQ multiplex PCR. The sample lists 150,000 to 160,000 clones; approximately 80% were seen once. Specimen: peripheral blood. The receptor source for this set is a woman aged 55-70 years with COVID-19, enrolled during active disease.

The chain couples TRBV7-8 to TRBJ1-1; possibly TRBD1 for D (6 bases). Trimming pared 8 bases from V and 5 bases from J, leaving 12 bases between. This CDR3 is built from 12 residues. Germline CDR1 and CDR2: SGHVS and FQNEAQ. DNA for the CDR3: TGTGCCAGCCTCAACAGGGAGACTGAAGCTTTCTTT. The encoded protein is CASLNRETEAFF. Full variable domain (rest looked up from reference TRBV7-8 and TRBJ1-1): GAGVSQSPRYKVAKRGQDVALRCDPISGHVSLFWYQQALGQGPEFLTYFQNEAQLDKSGLPSDRFFAERPEGSVSTLKIQRTQQEDSAVYLCASLNRETEAFFGQGTRLTVV.

This clone appeared a few times. The V call is TRBV18, the J call TRBJ1-1; no definite D call. Germline CDR1 KGHSH, CDR2 LQKENI. Trimming pared 1 base from V and 2 bases from J, leaving 5 bases between. This CDR3 contains 13 residues. CDR3 nucleotides: TGTGCCAGCTCACCACAGAGCAACACTGAAGCTTTCTTT. This sequence encodes CASSPQSNTEAFF. The variable domain in full, with the rest retrieved from reference TRBV18 and TRBJ1-1, is NAGVMQNPRHLVRRRGQEARLRCSPMKGHSHVYWYRQLPEEGLKFMVYLQKENIIDESGMPKERFSAEFPKEGPSILRIQQVVRGDSAAYFCASSPQSNTEAFFGQGTRLTVV.

V usage is TRBV29-1 and J usage is TRBJ2-1; 12 bases are shared with TRBD1. The CDR3 runs 13 residues. Germline V gene data show CDR1 as SQVTM and CDR2 as ANQGSEA. The V gene end was trimmed by 5 bases and the J gene end by 8 bases; junction bases not matched to a gene: 4. The CDR3: CSVMGQGAYEQFF. DNA for the CDR3: TGCAGCGTTATGGGACAGGGGGCCTATGAGCAGTTCTTC.

V gene TRBV2 combines with J gene TRBJ1-5; the match to TRBD1 covers 8 bases. The germline V gene has CDR1 SNHLY and CDR2 FYNNEI. The CDR3 is 17 amino acids. The J segment lost 2 bases and the V segment lost 5 bases, leaving 11 bases of the junction unmatched. The DNA of the CDR3 is TGTGCCAGCAGTCCCCCAACCCCGGACAGGGGCAATCAGCCCCAGCATTTT. Its protein is CASSPPTPDRGNQPQHF.

This clone was detected only once. This sequence joins TRBV12-5 and TRBJ1-5; TRBD1 matches 8 bases. V gave up 1 base and J gave up 8 bases; unmatched junction bases: 4. CDR1 is LGHNT, CDR2 FRNRAP, per germline. The CDR3 contains 14 residues. The CDR3 nucleotides are TGTGCTAGTGGTTTGGAAACAGGGGGGAAGCCCCAGCATTTT. Its translation is CASGLETGGKPQHF.

V gene TRBV5-7 combines with J gene TRBJ1-1, with 7 bases matching TRBD1. Being an ORF, TRBV5-7 has a function that is uncertain. CDR3 length: 17 amino acids. Trimming removed 4 bases from V and 0 bases from J; junction bases left unmatched: 12. CDR3 in amino acids: CASSQTGKKEMNTEAFF. CDR3 sequence (DNA): TGTGCCAGCAGCCAGACAGGGAAGAAAGAGATGAACACTGAAGCTTTCTTT.

This chain connects TRBV7-9 to TRBJ2-7, with 7 nucleotides matching TRBD1. The CDR3 spans 15 residues. V lost 5 bases to trimming and J lost 7 bases; unmatched junction nucleotides: 14. Germline V gene sequence: CDR1 SEHNR, CDR2 FQNEAQ (reference sequence). CDR3 in DNA: TGTGCCAGCAGCCAGTCAGCGGCAGGGGGTCTTGAGCAGTACGTC. It is translated as CASSQSAAGGLEQYV.

The chain employs TRBV6-1 and TRBJ1-1; TRBD1 is a possible D gene (5 bases). CDR3 length equals 16 residues. V dropped 2 bases and J dropped 6 bases, with 19 bases sitting between them. Germline CDR1 MNHNS, CDR2 SASEGT. CDR3 in amino acids: CASSEPRVVGPAEAFF. CDR3 DNA: TGTGCCAGCAGTGAACCCAGGGTGGTCGGGCCCGCTGAAGCTTTCTTT.

The chain couples TRBV5-1 to TRBJ1-4; D perhaps matches TRBD1 (6 bases). CDR1 is SGHRS, CDR2 YFSETQ, per germline. The CDR3 totals 14 residues. V was shortened by 0 bases and J by 6 bases, with 9 bases between the two germline ends. For the CDR3, the DNA is TGCGCCAGCAGCTTGGTTCAGGGGTATGAAAAACTGTTTTTT. This sequence encodes CASSLVQGYEKLFF. Filled out from reference TRBV5-1 and TRBJ1-4, the complete variable domain reads KAGVTQTPRYLIKTRGQQVTLSCSPISGHRSVSWYQQTPGQGLQFLFEYFSETQRNKGNFPGRFSGRQFSNSRSEMNVSTLELGDSALYLCASSLVQGYEKLFFGSGTQLSVL.

This rearrangement joins TRBV19 to TRBJ2-1, with 11 positions matching TRBD2. Germline loops: CDR1 LNHDA, CDR2 SQIVND (reference sequence). This CDR3 is built from 16 residues. The V segment lost 6 bases and the J segment 5 bases; nucleotides outside the gene matches: 9. The CDR3 nucleotides read TGTGCCAGTAGAACCATAGCGGGAGGGCTTGACAATGAGCAGTTCTTC. Translating it yields CASRTIAGGLDNEQFF.

The rearrangement links TRBV6-5 to TRBJ1-3; 7 nucleotides match TRBD1. The germline CDR1 and CDR2 sequences are MNHEY and SVGAGI. The CDR3 length is 15 residues. Unmatched junction bases numbered 3, after V lost 0 bases and J lost 4 bases. The CDR3 is CASSYSPGQGNTIYF. The CDR3 nucleotides are TGTGCCAGCAGTTACTCCCCGGGACAGGGAAACACCATATATTTT.